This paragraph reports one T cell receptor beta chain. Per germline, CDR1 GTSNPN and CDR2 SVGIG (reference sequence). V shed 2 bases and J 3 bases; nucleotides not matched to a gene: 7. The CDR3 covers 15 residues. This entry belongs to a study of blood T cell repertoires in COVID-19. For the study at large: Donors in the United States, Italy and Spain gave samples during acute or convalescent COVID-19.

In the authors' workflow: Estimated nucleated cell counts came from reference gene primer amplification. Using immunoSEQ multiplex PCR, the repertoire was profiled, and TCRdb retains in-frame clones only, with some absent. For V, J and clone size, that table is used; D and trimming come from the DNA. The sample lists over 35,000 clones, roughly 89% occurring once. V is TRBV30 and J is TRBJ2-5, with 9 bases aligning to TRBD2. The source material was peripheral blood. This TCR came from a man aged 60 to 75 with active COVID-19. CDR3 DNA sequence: TGTGCCTGGAGTCCCACGGCTAGCGGGGAAGAGACCCAGTACTTC. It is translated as CAWSPTASGEETQYF.